This T cell receptor (beta chain) was retrieved from a study of T-cell reconstitution after alpha-beta-depleted transplantation in children. Study-wide results and caveats: Reportedly, alpha-beta T cells present about two months post-transplant originated from several hundred expanded clones of graft origin.

Looked up from germline, CDR1 is MNHEY and CDR2 is SVGAGI. The V and J ends lost 1 base and 4 bases respectively, with 20 bases between them. The CDR3 contains 19 residues. Unique molecular identifiers were incorporated when the TCRbeta library was constructed. TCRdb redid the calling of the PCR reads with MiXCR, one entry per CDR3 protein. Of fewer than 250,000 distinct CDR3 sequences listed, roughly 8.2% are singletons. This clonotype was seen ten or more times. Antigen: not known. V is TRBV6-5 and J is TRBJ1-6, with TRBD1 as a possible D gene (5 bases). The source of this sequence is a male patient younger than 18 who had a stem cell transplant for acute lymphoblastic leukemia, so the T cells may come from the graft donor. The sample in question was PBMCs, mostly from graft donor cells, obtained 180 days after TCRalphabeta/CD19-depleted stem cell transplant. DNA of the CDR3: TGTGCCAGCAGTTACTTTGCTGGGCAGGGAGGGGATTATAATTCACCCCTCCACTTT. Translating it yields CASSYFAGQGGDYNSPLHF.